This T cell receptor beta chain stems from a study of blood T cell repertoires in COVID-19. The wider study: Whether acute or convalescent, the COVID-19 samples came from the United States, Italy and Spain.

The length of the CDR3 is 14 residues. Germline CDR1 is LNHDA and CDR2 is SQIVND (reference sequence). Trimming removed 4 bases from V and 5 bases from J, with 13 bases in between. Assay: immunoSEQ multiplex PCR; the TCRdb copy retains only in-frame clones and omits some. Of 150,000 to 180,000 clones listed, around 85% were seen once; the top ten hold about 31%. The origin of this receptor is an older woman with acute or convalescent COVID-19. The rearrangement uses TRBV19 and TRBJ2-3; no clear D gene. Sequencing used peripheral blood. The CDR3 is CASSSAYPVDTQYF. CDR3 coding DNA: TGTGCCAGTAGTAGCGCCTATCCGGTAGATACGCAGTATTTT.